One and the same sample provided the 25 T cell receptor beta chains below, sequenced in a study of response to subunit inactivated influenza vaccine. TCRdb re-called the RT-PCR reads with MiXCR, one entry per CDR3 protein. The sample has about 780,000 distinct CDR3 sequences; about 18% are singletons. This sample comprised PBMCs from blood, obtained around 5 days after vaccination. The origin of the receptors is a man aged 50-60 years who received an inactivated influenza vaccine.

CDR3 amino acids: CASSQSGGNEQFF. CDR3 sequence (DNA): TGTGCCAGCAGCCAAAGTGGGGGCAATGAGCAGTTCTTC. V is TRBV4-2 and J is TRBJ2-1; the D gene could be TRBD1 or TRBD2 (5 bases each). V was cut by 2 bases and J by 6 bases, with 8 bases left in between. Germline V gene data show CDR1 as LGHNA and CDR2 as YNFKEQ. The CDR3 has 13 amino acids.

This sequence joins TRBV5-1 and TRBJ1-1, with D possibly matching TRBD1 (6 bases). The germline gives CDR1 SGHRS, CDR2 YFSETQ. The CDR3 length is 15 residues. V lost 2 bases to trimming and J lost 4 bases, with 15 bases between them. The DNA for the CDR3 is TGCGCCAGCAGCTTCTTGGAGGGGGGCGGCACTGAAGCTTTCTTT. This encodes CASSFLEGGGTEAFF.

This clonotype was seen a handful of times. V and J are TRBV20-1 and TRBJ1-2; maybe TRBD1 (5 bases). V lost 3 bases and J lost 5, with 13 bases in between. Per germline, CDR1 DFQATT and CDR2 SNEGSKA (reference sequence). The CDR3 covers 13 residues. The CDR3 coding sequence is TGCAGTGCTAGTAATCGACAGAGATATGGCTACACCTTC. Its protein product is CSASNRQRYGYTF.

V usage is TRBV7-9 and J usage is TRBJ2-2; D gene uncertain. Germline V gene lookup returns CDR1 SEHNR and CDR2 FQNEAQ (reference sequence). The CDR3 loop spans 14 amino acids. The V and J ends lost 4 bases and 0 bases respectively, with 6 bases between them. The CDR3 loop reads CASSYTANTGELFF. In DNA form, the CDR3 reads TGTGCCAGCAGCTATACAGCGAACACCGGGGAGCTGTTTTTT.

The rearrangement uses TRBV7-9 and TRBJ1-6; no definite D call. The ends were cut back, 0 bases at V and 12 bases at J, with 6 bases in the middle. Germline V gives CDR1 SEHNR, CDR2 FQNEAQ (reference sequence). The CDR3 is made up of 12 amino acids. The CDR3: CASSLAGVPLHF. The CDR3 DNA is TGTGCCAGCAGCTTAGCGGGAGTACCCCTCCACTTT.

This clonotype was counted only a few times. This chain connects TRBV27 to TRBJ2-5; tentatively, D is TRBD1 (6 bases). This CDR3 is 13 amino acids long. CDR1 MNHEY and CDR2 SMNVEV come from the germline V gene (reference sequence). The V and J ends lost 6 bases and 5 bases respectively, with 13 bases between them. The CDR3 here is CASSRTGMETQYF. In DNA form, the CDR3 reads TGTGCCAGCAGCCGTACAGGGATGGAGACCCAGTACTTC.

This clonotype was seen a few times. The rearrangement links TRBV20-1 to TRBJ1-6; TRBD1 matches at 8 bases. Germline V lookup: CDR1 DFQATT, CDR2 SNEGSKA (reference sequence). This CDR3 has 15 residues. Trimming cost V 5 bases and J 4 bases; bases outside gene matches: 7. The CDR3 bases are TGCAGTGCTTTAAAAGGACAGGGTTATAATTCACCCCTCCACTTT. The encoded protein is CSALKGQGYNSPLHF.

This clonotype appeared a few times. The chain joins TRBV19 to TRBJ1-5; D is undetermined. Germline V gene data show CDR1 as LNHDA and CDR2 as SQIVND (reference sequence). The CDR3 extends over 13 amino acids. V gave up 2 bases and J gave up 7 bases, with 9 bases separating them. CDR3 nucleotide sequence: TGTGCCAGTAGTATAAAAGGGTACCAGCCCCAGCATTTT. It translates to CASSIKGYQPQHF. The whole variable domain, remainder taken from reference TRBV19 and TRBJ1-5, is DGGITQSPKYLFRKEGQNVTLSCEQNLNHDAMYWYRQDPGQGLRLIYYSQIVNDFQKGDIAEGYSVSREKKESFPLTVTSAQKNPTAFYLCASSIKGYQPQHFGDGTRLSIL.

The genes are TRBV29-1 and TRBJ2-2, with TRBD2 as a possible D gene (6 bases). CDR1 and CDR2 from the germline V gene are SQVTM and ANQGSEA. This CDR3 has 12 residues. V was pared by 7 bases and J by 7 bases, with 13 bases between. In nucleotides, the CDR3 is TGCAGCGCCGGGACTCCTCACGGGGAGCTGTTTTTT. Protein product: CSAGTPHGELFF.

This rearrangement joins TRBV13 to TRBJ2-7, with no clear D. This CDR3 spans 13 amino acids. V dropped 2 bases and J dropped 3 bases, with 8 bases sitting between them. Germline loops: CDR1 PRHDT, CDR2 FYEKMQ (reference sequence). CDR3 region: CASSLTYGYEQYF. CDR3 bases: TGTGCCAGCAGCTTAACTTACGGCTACGAGCAGTACTTC.

The chain joins TRBV29-1 to TRBJ1-4; no reliable D call. CDR1 is SQVTM, CDR2 ANQGSEA, per germline. Trimming pared 1 base from V and 8 bases from J, leaving 5 bases between. This CDR3 comprises 11 residues. The CDR3 nucleotides read TGCAGCGTTGAAGTAGTAGAAAAACTGTTTTTT. It translates to CSVEVVEKLFF.

This clonotype showed up many times. J is TRBJ1-2 and V is TRBV12-3 or TRBV12-4; D unresolved. V dropped 5 bases and J dropped 4 bases, with 17 bases sitting between them. The CDR3 is 15 residues long. CDR3 DNA: TGTGCCAGCAGTCCACGCGAGGGCAGTTTCTATGGCTACACCTTC. Residues: CASSPREGSFYGYTF.

V usage is TRBV20-1 and J usage is TRBJ2-5, with TRBD1 matching over 8 bases. V shed 3 bases and J 4 bases; nucleotides not matched to a gene: 4. The CDR3 is 13 amino acids. CDR1 is DFQATT, CDR2 SNEGSKA, per germline (reference sequence). The CDR3 reads CSASFRGRETQYF. In DNA, the CDR3 is TGCAGTGCTAGTTTCAGGGGGCGAGAGACCCAGTACTTC.

The J gene is TRBJ2-7, the V gene TRBV4-3, with D perhaps matching TRBD1 or TRBD2 (7 bases each). This CDR3 contains 15 residues. Trimming pared 5 bases from V and 2 bases from J, leaving 16 bases between. CDR1 is LGHNA and CDR2 is YSLEER in the germline V gene. The DNA for the CDR3 is TGCGCCAGCAGCGCTCGAGCGGGACAGACCTACGAGCAGTACTTC. Its protein is CASSARAGQTYEQYF.

The V and J genes are TRBV5-5 and TRBJ2-3; tentative D call: TRBD2 (6 bases). Germline V CDR1 and CDR2: SGHKS, YYEKEE (reference sequence). Trimming shortened V by 0 bases and J by 2 bases, and 13 bases separated the two germline ends. The length of the CDR3 is 16 residues. The chain's CDR3 is CASSLGNGGITDTQYF. The CDR3 coding sequence is TGTGCCAGCAGCTTGGGTAACGGGGGAATCACAGATACGCAGTATTTT.

In its sample, this clonotype was seen a few times. This chain uses TRBV9 with TRBJ2-2, with 8 bases lining up with TRBD2. Germline CDR1 is SGDLS and CDR2 is YYNGEE. CDR3 size: 16 residues. The V and J ends lost 2 bases and 5 bases, in that order; junction bases with no gene match: 8. The CDR3 spells CASSVSSGRGTGELFF. Here the CDR3 DNA reads TGTGCCAGCAGCGTCTCCAGCGGGAGAGGTACCGGGGAGCTGTTTTTT.

This clonotype appeared a few times. The J gene is TRBJ2-2, the V gene TRBV12-3 or TRBV12-4, with TRBD1 matching over 7 bases. J gave up 6 bases and V 7 bases, and 8 bases lay outside the gene matches. The CDR3 loop spans 14 amino acids. The CDR3 coding sequence is TGTGCCAGCACCGAGACAGGGAGCGCCGGGGAGCTGTTTTTT. Its protein product is CASTETGSAGELFF.

V and J are TRBV4-3 and TRBJ1-1; D is unresolved. The CDR3 loop spans 15 amino acids. Germline V gene lookup returns CDR1 LGHNA and CDR2 YSLEER. V was trimmed by 4 bases and J by 4 bases, leaving 16 bases between them. CDR3 sequence reads: CASSPKLFVSTEAFF. The CDR3 region has the DNA TGCGCCAGCAGCCCCAAGCTGTTCGTGAGCACTGAAGCTTTCTTT.

CDR3 protein: CSASSPGGPSEQYF. CDR3 nucleotides: TGCAGTGCTAGTAGTCCGGGAGGGCCCTCCGAGCAGTACTTC. The rearrangement joins TRBV20-1 to TRBJ2-7, with 8 bases aligning to TRBD2. Trimming took 3 bases from V and 6 from J; bases not matched to a gene: 10. Germline-derived CDR1 and CDR2 are DFQATT and SNEGSKA (reference sequence). This CDR3 comprises 14 residues.

The chain has TRBV7-2 and TRBJ2-6; D is unclear. The CDR3 runs 17 residues. Trimming removed 5 bases from V and 1 base from J, with 15 bases in between. The germline gives CDR1 SGHTA, CDR2 FQGNSA. The CDR3 coding sequence is TGTGCCAGCAGCACCCGGAGTAGCAGTTCTGGGGCCAACGTCCTGACTTTC. This encodes CASSTRSSSSGANVLTF.

The chain employs TRBV2 and TRBJ2-1; tentative D call: TRBD1 (5 bases). This CDR3 is built from 15 residues. Trimming shortened V by 3 bases and J by 2 bases, and 11 bases separated the two germline ends. Germline CDR1 and CDR2: SNHLY and FYNNEI. CDR3 amino acids: CASSDGATPYNEQFF. The CDR3 bases are TGTGCCAGCAGTGATGGGGCAACCCCCTACAATGAGCAGTTCTTC.

V gene TRBV28 combines with J gene TRBJ1-5, with D possibly TRBD1 on 6 matching bases. The V gene's germline CDR1 is MDHEN and CDR2 SYDVKM. V lost 8 bases and J lost 1, with 21 bases in between. The CDR3 extends over 17 amino acids. CDR3 DNA: TGTGCCAGCGGGAGTGGAGGGGGGCTGGGGAGCAATCAGCCCCAGCATTTT. Its translation: CASGSGGGLGSNQPQHF.

This clonotype was detected a few times. The CDR3 coding sequence is TGCGCCAGCAGCTTGGGAGGGGGGCTCACCTACGAGCAGTACTTC. Encoded protein: CASSLGGGLTYEQYF. The chain recombines TRBV5-1 with TRBJ2-7; possibly TRBD1 or TRBD2 for D (6 bases each). This CDR3 spans 15 amino acids. Germline V lookup: CDR1 SGHRS, CDR2 YFSETQ. Trimming removed 0 bases from V and 2 bases from J, with 12 bases in between.

The chain links TRBV7-9 to TRBJ1-5, with 7 positions matching TRBD1. The CDR3 is made up of 16 amino acids. Trimming at V came to 5 bases and at J to 5 bases, leaving 12 bases not matched to a gene. CDR1 SEHNR and CDR2 FQNEAQ come from the germline V gene (reference sequence). The CDR3 DNA sequence: TGTGCCAGCAGCAAAAACAAGCCGGGACAGCATCAGCCCCAGCATTTT. Translated, it gives CASSKNKPGQHQPQHF.

This chain uses TRBV4-3 with TRBJ2-3, with a tentative D call TRBD2 (5 bases). Trimming pared 0 bases from V and 9 bases from J, leaving 16 bases between. Germline CDR1 and CDR2: LGHNA and YSLEER. The CDR3 consists of 15 residues. The CDR3: CASSQDQMGSVTQYF. CDR3 DNA sequence: TGCGCCAGCAGCCAAGATCAAATGGGTAGCGTAACGCAGTATTTT.